These 3 T cell receptor beta chains were all obtained from the same sample, sequenced in a study of radiotherapy plus CTLA-4 blockade in lung cancer. Data came from immunoSEQ multiplex PCR; TCRdb stores just in-frame clones and leaves some out. The sample holds some 90,000 clones, around 83% seen once. Material: peripheral blood, obtained from a patient treated with radiotherapy plus ipilimumab. Every receptor here comes from a human donor with non-small cell lung cancer who had stable disease on radiotherapy plus ipilimumab.

V is TRBV29-1 and J is TRBJ2-1; unclear D gene. Trimming took 5 bases from V and 1 from J, leaving 0 bases between them. Germline V gene sequence: CDR1 SQVTM, CDR2 ANQGSEA. The CDR3 runs to 10 residues. The CDR3 loop is CSVSYNEQFF. Written as DNA, the CDR3 is TGCAGCGTTTCCTACAATGAGCAGTTCTTC.

This clone showed up just once. The rearrangement joins TRBV4-1 to TRBJ2-3; 8 bases map to TRBD2. Germline trimming cut 1 base from V and 2 bases from J; bases unmatched to any gene: 5. The CDR3 has 16 amino acids. Germline V gene lookup returns CDR1 MGHRA and CDR2 YSYEKL. The CDR3 region has the DNA TGCGCCAGCAGCCAAGTGCCTAGCGGGCTCACAGATACGCAGTATTTT. Protein sequence: CASSQVPSGLTDTQYF.

V and J are TRBV9 and TRBJ2-2, with unresolved D. This CDR3 has 15 residues. Germline V lookup: CDR1 SGDLS, CDR2 YYNGEE. The V and J ends lost 0 bases and 3 bases respectively, with 9 bases between them. CDR3 protein: CASSVEARYTGELFF. CDR3 DNA sequence: TGTGCCAGCAGCGTAGAAGCGAGGTACACCGGGGAGCTGTTTTTT.